These 10 T cell receptor beta chains share one sample of origin, sequenced in a study of blood T cell repertoires in COVID-19. Here immunoSEQ multiplex PCR was the method, and the copy in TCRdb shows in-frame clones only, minus some. The repertoire includes more than 150,000 clones, 80% to 90% of them detected once, and about 2.4% sits in the top ten. The sample was peripheral blood. All receptors come from an older woman with acute or convalescent COVID-19.

The chain links TRBV28 to TRBJ2-3; the D gene is possibly TRBD1 (6 bases). Germline CDR1 and CDR2: MDHEN and SYDVKM. The CDR3 contains 15 residues. V was clipped by 10 bases and J by 10 bases, with 27 bases between them. The CDR3 sequence is CATLSPWGLTRAQYF. DNA of the CDR3: TGTGCCACCCTCTCCCCTTGGGGGCTCACACGAGCGCAGTATTTT.

The chain has TRBV30 and TRBJ1-2; 7 positions agree with TRBD1. V dropped 0 bases and J dropped 4; count of bases not matched to a gene: 2. CDR3 length: 13 residues. Germline V CDR1 and CDR2: GTSNPN, SVGIG (reference sequence). CDR3 region: CAWSVGQPYGYTF. As DNA, the CDR3 is TGTGCCTGGAGTGTGGGACAGCCCTATGGCTACACCTTC.

This sequence joins TRBV5-1 and TRBJ1-3; D unclear. CDR1 and CDR2 (germline): SGHRS, YFSETQ. The CDR3 is 15 amino acids. With 4 bases removed from V and 0 bases from J, the gap between germline ends came to 11 bases. The CDR3 spells CASSAAERSGNTIYF. CDR3 DNA sequence: TGCGCCAGCAGCGCGGCCGAACGCTCTGGAAACACCATATATTTT.

The chain carries TRBV28 and TRBJ2-5, with D perhaps TRBD1 (6 bases). Germline lookup yields CDR1 MDHEN and CDR2 SYDVKM. The CDR3 runs 16 residues. V lost 3 bases to trimming and J lost 5 bases, with 19 bases between them. The CDR3 DNA is TGTGCCAGCAGTTTCCCCCCAGGGGTGAAGCGGGAGACCCAGTACTTC. Translation gives CASSFPPGVKRETQYF.

The chain couples TRBV6-5 to TRBJ1-5; D is uncertain. V lost 7 bases to trimming and J lost 8 bases, with 12 bases between them. The CDR3 spans 12 residues. Germline V lookup: CDR1 MNHEY, CDR2 SVGAGI. The CDR3: CASTTGVEPQHF. The CDR3 region has the DNA TGTGCCAGCACTACGGGAGTGGAGCCCCAGCATTTT.

The chain carries TRBV5-8 and TRBJ1-1, with 10 positions matching TRBD1. Germline-derived CDR1 and CDR2 are SGHTS and YDEGEE. This CDR3 has 16 amino acids. The V gene end was trimmed by 4 bases and the J gene end by 4 bases; junction bases not matched to a gene: 10. In nucleotides, the CDR3 is TGTGCCAGCAGCCTCCGGACAGGGGGTCACGGCACTGAAGCTTTCTTT. Translating gives CASSLRTGGHGTEAFF.

The rearrangement uses TRBV16 and TRBJ1-2; TRBD1 matches at 7 bases. The CDR3 covers 13 residues. From germline, CDR1 is KGHSY and CDR2 FQNENV. The V gene end was trimmed by 2 bases and the J gene end by 6 bases; junction bases not matched to a gene: 3. CDR3 nucleotides: TGTGCCAGCAGCCAACAGGGGGGAAATGGCTACACCTTC. Its protein is CASSQQGGNGYTF.

CDR3 in DNA: TGTGCCAGCAGCCCTAGGACAACTTCCTACGAGCAGTACTTC. As protein: CASSPRTTSYEQYF. The chain uses TRBV11-3 and TRBJ2-7, with D maybe TRBD1 (5 bases). Germline CDR1 and CDR2: SGHNT and YENEEA. The CDR3 contains 14 residues. Trimming stripped 5 bases from V and 1 base from J, with 12 bases between.

This chain connects TRBV2 to TRBJ1-6; possibly TRBD1 for D (6 bases). Germline values: CDR1 SNHLY, CDR2 FYNNEI. The CDR3 covers 12 residues. V lost 8 bases and J lost 13, with 15 bases in between. Here the CDR3 DNA reads TGTGCCAGCTCTAGCCCAGGGGTTCCCCTCCACTTT. Its translation: CASSSPGVPLHF.

The J gene is TRBJ2-5, the V gene TRBV3-1 (or the pseudogene TRBV3-2), with 10 bases that match TRBD1. Germline CDR1 LGHDT, CDR2 YNNKEL (reference sequence). V lost 5 bases to trimming and J lost 5 bases; unmatched junction nucleotides: 8. This CDR3 is 15 amino acids long. CDR3 sequence (DNA): TGTGCCAGCAGCGGGGGACAGGGGAAGGTGGAGACCCAGTACTTC. Translation: CASSGGQGKVETQYF.